The T cell receptor (beta chain) under discussion was sequenced for a study of human T cells and chemical hapten exposure. It was the library that attached unique molecular identifiers to individual cDNA molecules. Original methodology: Samples ranged from roughly 20,000 to 700,000 TCRs, with a median of 95,638. TCRdb fed the RACE reads into MiXCR, producing one record per CDR3 protein. In this record, the V and J calls reflect TCRdb's handling and not the investigators' own analysis. The sample yields fewer than 100,000 distinct CDR3 sequences, about 9.2% seen once. Broader study findings: The number of TCRs over 1 in 1000 frequency stayed unchanged after DPC.

Time point denoted: healthy volunteer bleed at 6 weeks. Total RNA extraction was carried out from unfractionated whole blood. This clonotype was recorded many times. Its target is not known. Germline trimming cut 9 bases from V and 3 bases from J; bases unmatched to any gene: 13. Germline V gene lookup returns CDR1 SGHKS and CDR2 YYEKEE (reference sequence). This CDR3 spans 15 amino acids. This TCR derives from a female donor in good health. Some clones in this sample may be carry-over from other donors' samples. Specimen: whole blood. The chain recombines TRBV5-5 with TRBJ2-3, with 7 bases aligning to TRBD1. CDR3 sequence: CATQGDSTFTDTQYF. The CDR3 DNA reads as TGTGCCACCCAGGGGGACAGTACTTTTACAGATACGCAGTATTTT.